The present TCR beta chain was sequenced within a study of cytomegalovirus exposure and HLA in healthy donors. Findings and caveats of the study: In an earlier analysis, in approximately 570 donors, most V segments appeared productive either ~87% or ~30% of the time. Cytomegalovirus-associated TCR beta chains were listed, numbering some 150. Being indistinguishable, some V segments were excluded, TRBV6-2 and TRBV6-3 among them. It was reported that the classifier diagnosed cytomegalovirus status with high specificity and sensitivity in both the original and validation cohorts.

The PCR was carried out with 60 Vbeta primers and 13 Jbeta primers. Method: immunoSEQ multiplex PCR; TCRdb's copy keeps in-frame clones and lacks some. There are about 160,000 clones in the sample; 75% to 90% occur only once, and 6.3% lies in the top ten. Deletions cut 5 bases from V and 5 bases from J, with 7 bases between. CDR1 and CDR2 from the germline V gene are GTSNPN and SVGIG (reference sequence). The CDR3 spans 11 residues. Note on this clone: The antigen is unknown.

The specimen sequenced was PBMCs. This sequence was found in a male donor in good health and CMV-seropositive. J is TRBJ2-1 and V is TRBV30; D call uncertain. Here the CDR3 DNA reads TGTGCCTGGGCAGGTGACAATGAGCAGTTCTTC. As protein: CAWAGDNEQFF. Looking up the rest from reference TRBV30 and TRBJ2-1 gives the full variable domain: SQTIHQWPATLVQPVGSPLSLECTVEGTSNPNLYWYRQAAGRGLQLLFYSVGIGQISSEVPQNLSASRPQDRQFILSSKKLLLSDSGFYLCAWAGDNEQFFGPGTRLTVL.